The rows below give T cell receptor beta chains drawn from one sample of a study of T cell responses to AZD1222 COVID-19 vaccine. Measured with immunoSEQ multiplex PCR; TCRdb has only the in-frame clones, and not every one. The sample gives approximately 100,000 clones, more than 85% of which show up once; 1% to 1.5% is in the top ten. The sample in question was peripheral blood, obtained on day 0 of AZD1222 vaccination. The receptors originated from an adult in good health. Both conserved end residues are part of each CDR3. D genes are given only for firm matches. Size values are once, few and many counts, or a class for expanded clones, and some rows have none.

clone size: NA
D gene: NA
J gene: TRBJ1-3
V gene: TRBV5-6
CDR3 DNA: TGTGCCAGCAGCTTTGGAATACCTGGAAACACCATATATTTT
CDR3 protein: CASSFGIPGNTIYF

clone size: once
D gene: NA
J gene: TRBJ2-7
V gene: TRBV9
CDR3 DNA: TGTGCCAGCAGCGTAGGGGGTGTCGTGGGTTACGAGCAGTACTTC
CDR3 protein: CASSVGGVVGYEQYF

clone size: NA
D gene: TRBD2
J gene: TRBJ2-2
V gene: TRBV7-2
CDR3 DNA: TGTGCCAGCAGCCCCCCCACTAGCGGGGTCGGGGAGCTGTTTTTT
CDR3 protein: CASSPPTSGVGELFF

clone size: NA
D gene: NA
J gene: TRBJ2-1
V gene: TRBV3-1/TRBV3-2
CDR3 DNA: TGTGCCAGCAGCTACAGGGAACCTAATGAGCAGTTCTTC
CDR3 protein: CASSYREPNEQFF

clone size: NA
D gene: NA
J gene: TRBJ1-1
V gene: TRBV10-3
CDR3 DNA: TGTGCCATCAGCGAGGATGGGAACGGGGCTTTCTTT
CDR3 protein: CAISEDGNGAFF

clone size: NA
D gene: NA
J gene: TRBJ1-1
V gene: TRBV14
CDR3 DNA: TGTGCCAGCAGCCAAGGTGGGAGGGGAATTATGAACACTGAAGCTTTCTTT
CDR3 protein: CASSQGGRGIMNTEAFF

clone size: NA
D gene: NA
J gene: TRBJ1-1
V gene: TRBV6-5
CDR3 DNA: TGTGCCAGCAGTTACTCGACAGAAGGGAACACTGAAGCTTTCTTT
CDR3 protein: CASSYSTEGNTEAFF

clone size: few
D gene: NA
J gene: TRBJ1-1
V gene: TRBV4-3
CDR3 DNA: TGCGCCAGCAGCCAAGATGCAGGACTCACTGAAGCTTTCTTT
CDR3 protein: CASSQDAGLTEAFF

clone size: NA
D gene: NA
J gene: TRBJ1-5
V gene: TRBV4-3
CDR3 DNA: TGCGCCAGCAGCCAAGATAATCAGGGGATCCAGCCCCAGCATTTT
CDR3 protein: CASSQDNQGIQPQHF

clone size: NA
D gene: TRBD1
J gene: TRBJ1-2
V gene: TRBV5-1
CDR3 DNA: TGCGCCAGCAGCTGGACAGGGGAGAGTGGCTACACCTTC
CDR3 protein: CASSWTGESGYTF

clone size: NA
D gene: TRBD1
J gene: TRBJ1-4
V gene: TRBV7-9
CDR3 DNA: TGTGCCAGCAGCTTAGCGGGGGCAGGGGGCTCTGAAAAACTGTTTTTT
CDR3 protein: CASSLAGAGGSEKLFF

clone size: once
D gene: TRBD2
J gene: TRBJ2-1
V gene: TRBV28
CDR3 DNA: TGTGCCAGCAGTCCACCCGCGGGAGGGTACAATGAGCAGTTCTTC
CDR3 protein: CASSPPAGGYNEQFF

clone size: NA
D gene: NA
J gene: TRBJ1-1
V gene: TRBV15
CDR3 DNA: TGTGCCACCAGACCCGGGACAATGAACACTGAAGCTTTCTTT
CDR3 protein: CATRPGTMNTEAFF

clone size: NA
D gene: NA
J gene: TRBJ1-6
V gene: TRBV19
CDR3 DNA: TGTGCCAGTACTACGGTTTACGTGGATAATTCACCCCTCCACTTT
CDR3 protein: CASTTVYVDNSPLHF

clone size: NA
D gene: NA
J gene: TRBJ2-7
V gene: TRBV19
CDR3 DNA: TGTGCCAGTAGTCACCCGCCCTACGAGCAGTACTTC
CDR3 protein: CASSHPPYEQYF

clone size: NA
D gene: NA
J gene: TRBJ1-6
V gene: TRBV12-3/TRBV12-4
CDR3 DNA: TGTGCCAGCAATACTGAATCGGGATCACCCCTCCACTTT
CDR3 protein: CASNTESGSPLHF

clone size: once
D gene: NA
J gene: TRBJ2-1
V gene: TRBV7-3
CDR3 DNA: TGTGCCAGCAGCTTGGCTAGCGTGGACAATGAGCAGTTCTTC
CDR3 protein: CASSLASVDNEQFF

clone size: NA
D gene: NA
J gene: TRBJ1-1
V gene: TRBV30
CDR3 DNA: TGTGCCTGGAGTGTCGGAGGGGGGAACACTGAAGCTTTCTTT
CDR3 protein: CAWSVGGGNTEAFF

clone size: NA
D gene: NA
J gene: TRBJ1-1
V gene: TRBV30
CDR3 DNA: TGTGCCTGGACCCTAGGGGGGGGGACTGAAGCTTTCTTT
CDR3 protein: CAWTLGGGTEAFF

clone size: NA
D gene: NA
J gene: TRBJ2-7
V gene: TRBV3-1/TRBV3-2
CDR3 DNA: TGTGCCAGCAGCCAAGAGATCCAGTCCTCCTACGAGCAGTACTTC
CDR3 protein: CASSQEIQSSYEQYF

clone size: NA
D gene: NA
J gene: TRBJ2-1
V gene: TRBV12-5
CDR3 DNA: TGTGCTAGTGGTTTGGCATCCGGACGGATGAACAATGAGCAGTTCTTC
CDR3 protein: CASGLASGRMNNEQFF

clone size: NA
D gene: TRBD1
J gene: TRBJ2-7
V gene: TRBV11-2
CDR3 DNA: TGTGCCAGCAGCTTAGGGCCAGGGGGCACCTACGAGCAGTACTTC
CDR3 protein: CASSLGPGGTYEQYF

clone size: NA
D gene: TRBD2
J gene: TRBJ2-7
V gene: TRBV19
CDR3 DNA: TGTGCCAGTAGTATAACAGCTAGCGGGAGCTACGAGCAGTACTTC
CDR3 protein: CASSITASGSYEQYF

clone size: NA
D gene: TRBD2
J gene: TRBJ2-7
V gene: TRBV28
CDR3 DNA: TGTGCCAGCAGTCTAGGGACTAGCGGAAACTACGAGCAGTACTTC
CDR3 protein: CASSLGTSGNYEQYF

clone size: NA
D gene: NA
J gene: TRBJ2-5
V gene: TRBV19
CDR3 DNA: TGTGCCAGTAGTATACAGAACCAAGAGACCCAGTACTTC
CDR3 protein: CASSIQNQETQYF

clone size: once
D gene: NA
J gene: TRBJ1-6
V gene: TRBV3-1/TRBV3-2
CDR3 DNA: TGTGCCAGCAGCCAGGCCGTGGGTTCACCCCTCCACTTT
CDR3 protein: CASSQAVGSPLHF

clone size: NA
D gene: TRBD2
J gene: TRBJ2-5
V gene: TRBV15
CDR3 DNA: TGTGCCACCAGCAGAACGAGACCGACGGGTAGCGGGGAGGAGACCCAGTACTTC
CDR3 protein: CATSRTRPTGSGEETQYF

clone size: NA
D gene: NA
J gene: TRBJ2-7
V gene: TRBV5-1
CDR3 DNA: TGCGCCAGCAGCTTGGCCGTGGACCTAGGGGAGCAGTACTTC
CDR3 protein: CASSLAVDLGEQYF

clone size: NA
D gene: NA
J gene: TRBJ1-1
V gene: TRBV18
CDR3 DNA: TGTGCCAGCTCCCCGGCCCTGAACACTGAAGCTTTCTTT
CDR3 protein: CASSPALNTEAFF

clone size: NA
D gene: NA
J gene: TRBJ1-5
V gene: TRBV19
CDR3 DNA: TGTGCCAGTAGTATCGGTGGGGGCTCCGGTGGGCCCCAGCATTTT
CDR3 protein: CASSIGGGSGGPQHF

clone size: NA
D gene: NA
J gene: TRBJ2-7
V gene: TRBV18
CDR3 DNA: TGTGCCAGCTCACCACCAGGGGGGGCTCACGAGCAGTACTTC
CDR3 protein: CASSPPGGAHEQYF

clone size: NA
D gene: TRBD2
J gene: TRBJ2-7
V gene: TRBV5-6
CDR3 DNA: TGTGCCAGCAGCCCCGCTAGCGGGGCCTACGAGCAGTACTTC
CDR3 protein: CASSPASGAYEQYF

clone size: NA
D gene: NA
J gene: TRBJ2-2
V gene: TRBV30
CDR3 DNA: TGTGCCTGGAGTGTACAGGCTAGCGCCAGAGGGCTGTTTTTT
CDR3 protein: CAWSVQASARGLFF

clone size: NA
D gene: TRBD1
J gene: TRBJ1-1
V gene: TRBV29-1
CDR3 DNA: TGCAGCGTGGGCCCGGGGACAGGGGTTCCTGAAGCTTTCTTT
CDR3 protein: CSVGPGTGVPEAFF

clone size: NA
D gene: TRBD1
J gene: TRBJ1-4
V gene: TRBV11-2
CDR3 DNA: TGTGCCAGCAGCTTACTAAAGGGACAGGGGAGGGAAAAACTGTTTTTT
CDR3 protein: CASSLLKGQGREKLFF

clone size: NA
D gene: NA
J gene: TRBJ1-5
V gene: TRBV11-2
CDR3 DNA: TGTGCCAGCAGCTTAGACAGGGTCGGGCAGCCCCAGCATTTT
CDR3 protein: CASSLDRVGQPQHF

clone size: NA
D gene: NA
J gene: TRBJ1-1
V gene: TRBV28
CDR3 DNA: TGTGCCAGCCAAATGAACACTGAAGCTTTCTTT
CDR3 protein: CASQMNTEAFF

clone size: NA
D gene: TRBD1
J gene: TRBJ1-4
V gene: TRBV5-1
CDR3 DNA: TGCGCCAGCAGCAGGGGACAGGGTCGAGAAAAACTGTTTTTT
CDR3 protein: CASSRGQGREKLFF

clone size: NA
D gene: NA
J gene: TRBJ1-5
V gene: TRBV7-2
CDR3 DNA: TGTGCCAGCAGCCTTAGCAATCAGCCCCAGCATTTT
CDR3 protein: CASSLSNQPQHF

clone size: NA
D gene: TRBD1
J gene: TRBJ1-5
V gene: TRBV19
CDR3 DNA: TGTGCCAGTAGTATAATCCGGGACAGGGTTCAGCCCCAGCATTTT
CDR3 protein: CASSIIRDRVQPQHF

clone size: NA
D gene: NA
J gene: TRBJ1-5
V gene: TRBV18
CDR3 DNA: TGTGCCAGCTCACTGGACAGCGGTGGGATCAATCAGCCCCAGCATTTT
CDR3 protein: CASSLDSGGINQPQHF

clone size: NA
D gene: TRBD2
J gene: TRBJ2-3
V gene: TRBV20-1
CDR3 DNA: TGCAGTGCTAGTTCCGGGGGGGCAAGCACAGATACGCAGTATTTT
CDR3 protein: CSASSGGASTDTQYF

clone size: NA
D gene: NA
J gene: TRBJ1-6
V gene: TRBV30
CDR3 DNA: TGTGCCTGGAGTCCTCAGCGTTCACCCCTCCACTTT
CDR3 protein: CAWSPQRSPLHF

clone size: NA
D gene: NA
J gene: TRBJ2-5
V gene: TRBV3-1/TRBV3-2
CDR3 DNA: TGTGCCAGCAGCAAGGTGGGATTGCTAGAGACCCAGTACTTC
CDR3 protein: CASSKVGLLETQYF

clone size: NA
D gene: NA
J gene: TRBJ2-5
V gene: TRBV11-3
CDR3 DNA: TGTGCCAGCAGCTCCGGGGGTGGGGCGCGAGAGACCCAGTACTTC
CDR3 protein: CASSSGGGARETQYF

clone size: NA
D gene: TRBD1
J gene: TRBJ2-7
V gene: TRBV7-2
CDR3 DNA: TGTGCCAGCAGCTTAGCTGGGACAGCCTACGAGCAGTACTTC
CDR3 protein: CASSLAGTAYEQYF

clone size: once
D gene: TRBD1
J gene: TRBJ1-5
V gene: TRBV19
CDR3 DNA: TGTGCCAGTAGTATAGATCGGACAGGGTATCAGCATTTT
CDR3 protein: CASSIDRTGYQHF

clone size: few
D gene: NA
J gene: TRBJ2-7
V gene: TRBV19
CDR3 DNA: TGTGCCAGTAGTACTCGTCAGTCCCAGCAGTACTTC
CDR3 protein: CASSTRQSQQYF

clone size: NA
D gene: NA
J gene: TRBJ1-1
V gene: TRBV15
CDR3 DNA: TGTGCCACCAGCAGGCCTAGGTTGGAAGTCACTGAAGCTTTCTTT
CDR3 protein: CATSRPRLEVTEAFF

clone size: NA
D gene: NA
J gene: TRBJ2-1
V gene: TRBV27
CDR3 DNA: TGTGCCAGCAGTTTATCAAGGCTAGCGTCTTCGGTCGGTGAGCAGTTCTTC
CDR3 protein: CASSLSRLASSVGEQFF

clone size: NA
D gene: TRBD1
J gene: TRBJ1-6
V gene: TRBV6-1
CDR3 DNA: TGTGCCAGCAGTGAAAGTTGGCCACAGGGGTCCCCTTCACCCCTCCACTTT
CDR3 protein: CASSESWPQGSPSPLHF

clone size: NA
D gene: TRBD2
J gene: TRBJ2-3
V gene: TRBV9
CDR3 DNA: TGTGCCAGCAGCGTAGTAGCGGGCTCAGATACGCAGTATTTT
CDR3 protein: CASSVVAGSDTQYF

clone size: NA
D gene: NA
J gene: TRBJ2-1
V gene: TRBV6-5
CDR3 DNA: TGTGCCAGCAGTAAGGGGCCCAATGAGCAGTTCTTC
CDR3 protein: CASSKGPNEQFF

clone size: NA
D gene: NA
J gene: TRBJ1-2
V gene: TRBV9
CDR3 DNA: TGTGCCAGCAGCGTAGATCAGGGTCCCCGTGGCTACACCTTC
CDR3 protein: CASSVDQGPRGYTF

clone size: NA
D gene: NA
J gene: TRBJ1-2
V gene: TRBV6-5
CDR3 DNA: TGTGCCAGCAGACCGCTCACAGGAACTAACTATGGCTACACCTTC
CDR3 protein: CASRPLTGTNYGYTF

clone size: NA
D gene: NA
J gene: TRBJ1-5
V gene: TRBV19
CDR3 DNA: TGTGCCAGTAGCCTGACAGGAAATCAGCCCCAGCATTTT
CDR3 protein: CASSLTGNQPQHF

clone size: NA
D gene: NA
J gene: TRBJ2-2
V gene: TRBV4-3
CDR3 DNA: TGCGCCAGCAGCCAAGATGGACAGCGTACCGGGGAGCTGTTTTTT
CDR3 protein: CASSQDGQRTGELFF